This T cell receptor beta chain was sequenced for a study of blood T cell repertoires in COVID-19. The wider study: PBMCs, B-cell-depleted T cells, or T cells were the source of the cDNA or gDNA that made up the material.

Only in-frame clones appear in the TCRdb table, and some are missing; sequencing was by immunoSEQ multiplex PCR. The data contain under 250,000 clones, around 81% of them singletons. Trimming took 4 bases from V and 4 from J, leaving 8 bases between them. Germline V gene data show CDR1 as SGDLS and CDR2 as YYNGEE. The CDR3 consists of 13 residues. The source material was peripheral blood. The chain combines TRBV9 with TRBJ1-4; D gene unclear. The receptor was derived from a woman aged 70-85 years with acute or convalescent COVID-19. The CDR3 bases are TGTGCCAGCAGCCCGTCAGTTAATGAAAAACTGTTTTTT. It is translated as CASSPSVNEKLFF.